The 8 T cell receptor beta chains reported below all come from one sample, sequenced in a study of T cell changes during pregnancy in multiple sclerosis. Method: immunoSEQ multiplex PCR; TCRdb's copy keeps in-frame clones and lacks some. The data contain about 85,000 clones, about nine tenths of them singletons. This sample comprised peripheral blood, obtained in the first trimester of pregnancy. The receptors stem from a female donor with multiple sclerosis, enrolled in a pregnancy study.

As DNA, the CDR3 is TGCAGCGTTGTTAATAGCGGGAAGTCCTACGAGCAGTACTTC. It specifies CSVVNSGKSYEQYF. V usage is TRBV29-1 and J usage is TRBJ2-7; TRBD2 agrees at 8 bases. V lost 4 bases, J lost 1 base, and 6 bases stayed unmatched. CDR3 length equals 14 residues. In germline, CDR1 is SQVTM, CDR2 ANQGSEA.

The V call is TRBV4-1, the J call TRBJ1-4, with unresolved D. The germline gives CDR1 MGHRA, CDR2 YSYEKL. CDR3 length: 13 amino acids. Between the trimmed V and J ends, which lost 0 bases and 11 bases, there was a span of 10 bases. The CDR3 is CASSQEAVGKLFF. CDR3 DNA sequence: TGCGCCAGCAGCCAAGAAGCGGTCGGGAAACTGTTTTTT.

The count of this clone is one. The chain uses TRBV27 and TRBJ1-2, with a tentative D call TRBD1 (6 bases). The V end was cut by 2 bases, the J end by 4 bases, with 23 bases between. Germline CDR1 and CDR2: MNHEY and SMNVEV (reference sequence). The CDR3 runs 18 residues. The CDR3, as DNA: TGTGCCAGCAGTTTAAATGGGGGGGCAGGGGTAGCCTTCTATGGCTACACCTTC. It codes for CASSLNGGAGVAFYGYTF.

The rearrangement joins TRBV30 to TRBJ2-2; D perhaps matches TRBD1 (6 bases). Per the germline V gene, CDR1 is GTSNPN and CDR2 is SVGIG (reference sequence). The CDR3 totals 15 residues. Trimming removed 4 bases from V and 3 bases from J, with 15 bases in between. CDR3 sequence reads: CAWKVQGIDTGELFF. Here the CDR3 DNA reads TGTGCCTGGAAAGTGCAGGGGATCGACACCGGGGAGCTGTTTTTT. Full variable domain (rest looked up from reference TRBV30 and TRBJ2-2): SQTIHQWPATLVQPVGSPLSLECTVEGTSNPNLYWYRQAAGRGLQLLFYSVGIGQISSEVPQNLSASRPQDRQFILSSKKLLLSDSGFYLCAWKVQGIDTGELFFGEGSRLTVL.

The V call is TRBV6-5, the J call TRBJ1-6; no clear D gene. V dropped 8 bases and J dropped 3 bases, with 8 bases sitting between them. Germline CDR1 is MNHEY and CDR2 is SVGAGI. The length of the CDR3 is 13 residues. The CDR3 DNA reads as TGTGCCAGCTCACAGAACTATAATTCACCCCTCCACTTT. Translation: CASSQNYNSPLHF.

V usage is TRBV5-8 and J usage is TRBJ2-5, with D perhaps matching TRBD1 (6 bases). The CDR3 has 15 amino acids. Trimming took off 4 bases at V and 1 base at J, with 14 bases between the two ends. Germline values: CDR1 SGHTS, CDR2 YDEGEE. CDR3 region: CASSQTQGSQETQYF. The CDR3, as DNA: TGTGCCAGCAGCCAAACACAGGGTAGCCAAGAGACCCAGTACTTC.

This rearrangement joins TRBV6-5 to TRBJ2-7; TRBD2 matches 7 bases. Germline loops: CDR1 MNHEY, CDR2 SVGAGI. The J segment lost 5 bases and the V segment lost 4 bases, leaving 14 bases of the junction unmatched. CDR3 size: 16 residues. The CDR3 here is CASSFRGGARSDEQYF. CDR3 in DNA: TGTGCCAGCAGTTTCCGCGGGGGAGCCCGCTCAGACGAGCAGTACTTC.

The V gene is TRBV10-3, the J gene TRBJ2-7; 11 bases fit TRBD2. This CDR3 comprises 16 residues. CDR1 is ENHRY and CDR2 is SYGVKD in the germline V gene. Unmatched junction bases numbered 9, after V lost 3 bases and J lost 5 bases. The CDR3 sequence is CAISDSGRAMRDEQYF. The CDR3 region has the DNA TGTGCCATCAGTGATAGCGGGAGGGCTATGAGAGACGAGCAGTACTTC.